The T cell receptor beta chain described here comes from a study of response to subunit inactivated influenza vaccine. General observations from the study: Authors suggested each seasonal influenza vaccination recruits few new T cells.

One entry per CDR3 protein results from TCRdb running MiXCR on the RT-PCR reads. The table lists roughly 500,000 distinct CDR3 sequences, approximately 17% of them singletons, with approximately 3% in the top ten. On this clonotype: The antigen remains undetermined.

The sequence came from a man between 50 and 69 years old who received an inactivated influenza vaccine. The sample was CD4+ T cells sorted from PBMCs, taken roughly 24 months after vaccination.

The CDR3 here is CASSDRAETQYF. The CDR3 region has the DNA TGTGCCAGCAGCGACAGGGCGGAGACCCAGTACTTC. This chain uses TRBV21-1 with TRBJ2-5; the table's D gene call, TRBD1, was not cross checked with the DNA. TRBV21-1 is shown as a pseudogene. CDR3 length: 12 amino acids.